One and the same sample provided the 11 T cell receptor beta chains below, sequenced in a study of cytomegalovirus exposure and HLA in healthy donors. Data came from immunoSEQ multiplex PCR; TCRdb stores just in-frame clones and leaves some out. The data hold fewer than 200,000 clones, with roughly 86% observed a single time. Sequences were obtained from PBMCs. Receptors were obtained from a man between 18 and 35 years old in good health and CMV-seropositive.

CDR3 sequence reads: CAWSGGYEQYF. In nucleotides, the CDR3 is TGTGCCTGGAGTGGAGGCTACGAGCAGTACTTC. This sequence joins TRBV30 and TRBJ2-7; D not certain. The CDR3 totals 11 residues. The germline CDR1 and CDR2 sequences are GTSNPN and SVGIG (reference sequence). V shed 1 base and J shed 3 bases, with 4 bases lying between them. Based on the CDR3 plus reference TRBV30 and TRBJ2-7, the full variable domain is SQTIHQWPATLVQPVGSPLSLECTVEGTSNPNLYWYRQAAGRGLQLLFYSVGIGQISSEVPQNLSASRPQDRQFILSSKKLLLSDSGFYLCAWSGGYEQYFGPGTRLTVT.

The chain links TRBV5-4 to TRBJ2-7, with 7 bases fitting TRBD1. There are 17 residues in the CDR3. Germline CDR1 reads SGHNT; CDR2 reads YYREEE (reference sequence). V shed 3 bases, J shed 4 bases, and the junction held 16 bases outside the gene matches. The CDR3 sequence: CASSSTPRQGKRYEQYF. The DNA for the CDR3 is TGTGCCAGCAGCTCGACACCAAGACAGGGAAAGAGGTACGAGCAGTACTTC.

The chain couples TRBV2 to TRBJ2-7; the D gene is possibly TRBD1 (6 bases). This CDR3 has 12 residues. Trimming removed 5 bases at V and 5 bases at J, with 10 bases between. Germline V gene sequence: CDR1 SNHLY, CDR2 FYNNEI. The CDR3 loop is CASSTGFNEQYF. In nucleotides, the CDR3 is TGTGCCAGCAGTACAGGGTTCAACGAGCAGTACTTC.

This chain joins TRBV9 and TRBJ2-7, with D possibly TRBD1 on 7 matching bases. The CDR3 is 14 amino acids. Germline V lookup: CDR1 SGDLS, CDR2 YYNGEE. Trimming cost V 4 bases and J 0 bases, with 11 bases left between them. CDR3: CASSRRDSSYEQYF. CDR3 bases: TGTGCCAGCAGCAGGCGGGACAGCTCCTACGAGCAGTACTTC.

V usage is TRBV7-9 and J usage is TRBJ2-1, with 12 nucleotides matching TRBD2. Germline V CDR1 and CDR2: SEHNR, FQNEAQ (reference sequence). Germline trimming cut 4 bases from V and 4 bases from J; bases unmatched to any gene: 8. The CDR3 loop spans 17 amino acids. The CDR3: CASSSPRTSGDYNEQFF. CDR3 bases: TGTGCCAGCAGCTCTCCTCGGACTAGCGGGGATTACAATGAGCAGTTCTTC.

The chain employs TRBV9 and TRBJ2-6; no clear D gene. The CDR3 is 15 residues long. Trimming shortened V by 4 bases and J by 1 base, and 9 bases separated the two germline ends. CDR1 is SGDLS and CDR2 is YYNGEE in the germline V gene. CDR3 DNA: TGTGCCAGCAGCCTCGTTAATTCTGGGGCCAACGTCCTGACTTTC. As protein: CASSLVNSGANVLTF.

In its sample, this clone was seen once. The CDR3 sequence is CASSPSQETQYF. The CDR3 DNA sequence: TGCGCCAGCAGCCCGAGCCAAGAGACCCAGTACTTC. The J gene is TRBJ2-5, the V gene TRBV5-1; D unresolved. Germline CDR1 is SGHRS and CDR2 is YFSETQ. CDR3 size: 12 residues. Trimming cost V 4 bases and J 1 base, with 5 bases left between them.

This rearrangement joins TRBV7-2 to TRBJ2-3, with D possibly being TRBD2 (7 bases). The CDR3 loop spans 16 amino acids. V dropped 2 bases and J dropped 2 bases, with 14 bases sitting between them. In germline, CDR1 is SGHTA, CDR2 FQGNSA. CDR3 nucleotide sequence: TGTGCCAGCAGCTTAAGGACTAGGGGGTCCACAGATACGCAGTATTTT. It encodes CASSLRTRGSTDTQYF.

This rearrangement joins TRBV11-2 to TRBJ1-3; 9 positions match TRBD1. Unmatched junction bases numbered 5, after V lost 5 bases and J lost 3 bases. The length of the CDR3 is 15 residues. Looked up from germline, CDR1 is SGHAT and CDR2 is FQNNGV. The CDR3 spells CASSAPGQGGNTIYF. The CDR3 DNA sequence: TGTGCCAGCAGCGCCCCGGGACAGGGTGGAAACACCATATATTTT.

J is TRBJ2-7 and V is TRBV7-2; TRBD2 aligns across 12 bases. The junction had 7 bases not matched to a gene; V was cut back by 6 bases and J by 7 bases. The CDR3 is 14 amino acids. Germline values: CDR1 SGHTA, CDR2 FQGNSA. CDR3 bases: TGTGCCAGCAGGAGACTAGCGGGAGAGGGGGAGCAGTACTTC. Amino acids: CASRRLAGEGEQYF.

The J gene is TRBJ1-6, the V gene TRBV5-5; D gene uncertain. This CDR3 spans 17 amino acids. V lost 4 bases to trimming and J lost 7 bases, with 21 bases between them. Germline CDR1 SGHKS, CDR2 YYEKEE (reference sequence). CDR3 sequence (DNA): TGTGCCAGCAGCATTTCGCTCGAGCGGGCCCAGAATTCACCCCTCCACTTT. The encoded protein is CASSISLERAQNSPLHF.